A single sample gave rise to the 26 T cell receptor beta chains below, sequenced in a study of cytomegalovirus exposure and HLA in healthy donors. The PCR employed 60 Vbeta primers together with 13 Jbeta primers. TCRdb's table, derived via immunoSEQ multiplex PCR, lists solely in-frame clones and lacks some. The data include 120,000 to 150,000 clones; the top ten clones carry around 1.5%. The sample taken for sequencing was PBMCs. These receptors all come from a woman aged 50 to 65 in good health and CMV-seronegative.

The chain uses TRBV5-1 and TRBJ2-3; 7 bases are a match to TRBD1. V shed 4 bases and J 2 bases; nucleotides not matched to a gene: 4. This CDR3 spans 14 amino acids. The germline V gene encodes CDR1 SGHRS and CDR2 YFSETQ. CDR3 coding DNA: TGCGCCAGCAGCCAAGGGACAGCCACAGATACGCAGTATTTT. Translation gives CASSQGTATDTQYF.

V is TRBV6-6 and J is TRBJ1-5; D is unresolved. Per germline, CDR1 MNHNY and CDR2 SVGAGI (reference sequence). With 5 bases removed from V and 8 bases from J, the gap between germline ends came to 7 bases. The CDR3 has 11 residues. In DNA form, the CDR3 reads TGTGCCAGCAGTCCCTCCGAGCCCCAGCATTTT. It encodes CASSPSEPQHF.

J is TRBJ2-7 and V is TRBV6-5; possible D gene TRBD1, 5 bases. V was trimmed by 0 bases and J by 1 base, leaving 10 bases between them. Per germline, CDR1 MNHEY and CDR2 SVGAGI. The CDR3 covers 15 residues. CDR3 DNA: TGTGCCAGCAGTTACTCAAGACAGCCTTCCTACGAGCAGTACTTC. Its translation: CASSYSRQPSYEQYF.

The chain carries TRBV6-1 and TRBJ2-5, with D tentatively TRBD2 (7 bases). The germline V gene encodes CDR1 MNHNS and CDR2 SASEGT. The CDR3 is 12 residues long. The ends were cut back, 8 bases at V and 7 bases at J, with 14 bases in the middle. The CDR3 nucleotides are TGTGCCAGCGGGAGGGACACCCTGACCCAGTACTTC. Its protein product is CASGRDTLTQYF.

The CDR3 is CAWAGTSGMLRNEQYF. DNA for the CDR3: TGTGCCTGGGCCGGGACTAGCGGGATGTTGCGAAACGAGCAGTACTTC. The chain has TRBV30 and TRBJ2-7; 13 nucleotides align to TRBD2. The CDR3 runs 16 residues. Trimming at V came to 5 bases and at J to 5 bases, leaving 12 bases not matched to a gene. CDR1 is GTSNPN and CDR2 is SVGIG in the germline V gene (reference sequence). The entire variable domain, with the rest obtained from reference TRBV30 and TRBJ2-7, is as follows: SQTIHQWPATLVQPVGSPLSLECTVEGTSNPNLYWYRQAAGRGLQLLFYSVGIGQISSEVPQNLSASRPQDRQFILSSKKLLLSDSGFYLCAWAGTSGMLRNEQYFGPGTRLTVT.

The CDR3 DNA reads as TGTGCCAGCAGTTGGGGAACGGACAGGGGGCTGGCTAATGAAAAACTGTTTTTT. Protein sequence: CASSWGTDRGLANEKLFF. This sequence joins TRBV28 and TRBJ1-4; 11 bases agree with TRBD1. The CDR3 length is 18 residues. With V trimmed by 4 bases and J by 3 bases, 10 bases remained unmatched. Germline V lookup: CDR1 MDHEN, CDR2 SYDVKM. Together with reference TRBV28 and TRBJ1-4, the CDR3 gives the full variable domain: DVKVTQSSRYLVKRTGEKVFLECVQDMDHENMFWYRQDPGLGLRLIYFSYDVKMKEKGDIPEGYSVSREKKERFSLILESASTNQTSMYLCASSWGTDRGLANEKLFFGSGTQLSVL.

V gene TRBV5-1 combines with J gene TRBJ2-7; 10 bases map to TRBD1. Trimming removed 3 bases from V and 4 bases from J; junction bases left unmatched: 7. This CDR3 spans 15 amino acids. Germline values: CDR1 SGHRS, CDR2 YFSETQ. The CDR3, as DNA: TGCGCCAGCAGCTCCTTCCGGGACAGGGGTTACGAGCAGTACTTC. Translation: CASSSFRDRGYEQYF.

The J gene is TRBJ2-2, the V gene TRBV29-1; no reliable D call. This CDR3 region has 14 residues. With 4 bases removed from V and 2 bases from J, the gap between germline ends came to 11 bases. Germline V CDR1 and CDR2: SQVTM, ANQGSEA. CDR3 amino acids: CSVVSAPNTGELFF. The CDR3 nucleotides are TGCAGCGTTGTTTCAGCGCCTAACACCGGGGAGCTGTTTTTT.

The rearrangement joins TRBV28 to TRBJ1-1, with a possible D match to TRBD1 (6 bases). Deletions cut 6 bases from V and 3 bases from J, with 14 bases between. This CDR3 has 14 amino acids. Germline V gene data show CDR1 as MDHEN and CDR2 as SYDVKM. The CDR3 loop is CASRTLGHYTEAFF. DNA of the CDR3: TGTGCCAGCAGGACGCTGGGACACTACACTGAAGCTTTCTTT.

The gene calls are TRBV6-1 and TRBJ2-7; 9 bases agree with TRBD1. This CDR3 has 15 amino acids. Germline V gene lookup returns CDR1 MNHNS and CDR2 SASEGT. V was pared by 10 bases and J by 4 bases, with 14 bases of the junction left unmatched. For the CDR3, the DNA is TGTGCCATCTCGAGGAGGGGGGACAGGGCGTACGAGCAGTACTTC. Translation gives CAISRRGDRAYEQYF.

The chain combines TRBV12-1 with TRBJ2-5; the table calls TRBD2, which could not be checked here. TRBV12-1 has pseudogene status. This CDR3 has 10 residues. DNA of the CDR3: TGTGCCCGGGAAGAAGAGACCCAGTACTTC. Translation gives CAREEETQYF.

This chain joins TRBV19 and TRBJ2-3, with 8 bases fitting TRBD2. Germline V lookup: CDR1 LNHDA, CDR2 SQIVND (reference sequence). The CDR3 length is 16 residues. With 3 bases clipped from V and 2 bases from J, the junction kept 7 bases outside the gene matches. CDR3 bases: TGTGCCAGTAGTATGGGAGCGGGAGCACCCACAGATACGCAGTATTTT. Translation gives CASSMGAGAPTDTQYF.

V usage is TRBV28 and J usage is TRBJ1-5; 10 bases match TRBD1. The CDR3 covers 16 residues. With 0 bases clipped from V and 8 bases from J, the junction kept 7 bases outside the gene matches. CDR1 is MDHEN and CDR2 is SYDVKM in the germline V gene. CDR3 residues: CASSLWGQGTRKPQHF. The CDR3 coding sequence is TGTGCCAGCAGTTTATGGGGACAGGGGACCCGGAAGCCCCAGCATTTT.

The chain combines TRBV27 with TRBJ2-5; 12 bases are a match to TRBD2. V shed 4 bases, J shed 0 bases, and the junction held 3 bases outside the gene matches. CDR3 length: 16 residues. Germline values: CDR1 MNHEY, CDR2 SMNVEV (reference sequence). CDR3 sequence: CASSSRTSGNQETQYF. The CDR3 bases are TGTGCCAGCAGTTCCCGGACTAGCGGGAACCAAGAGACCCAGTACTTC.

CDR3 region: CASSATGTGNSPLHF. The CDR3 coding sequence is TGTGCCAGCAGCGCTACCGGGACAGGCAATTCACCCCTCCACTTT. The rearrangement uses TRBV9 and TRBJ1-6; the match to TRBD1 covers 8 bases. Germline V gene lookup returns CDR1 SGDLS and CDR2 YYNGEE. The CDR3 runs 15 residues. Losses at the gene ends were 3 bases for V and 7 bases for J; bases not matched to a gene: 6.

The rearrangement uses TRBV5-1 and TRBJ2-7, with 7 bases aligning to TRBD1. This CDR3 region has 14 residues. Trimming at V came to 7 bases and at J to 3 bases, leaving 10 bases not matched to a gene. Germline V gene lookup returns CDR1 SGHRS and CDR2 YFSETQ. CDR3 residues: CASSRQGGDYEQYF. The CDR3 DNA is TGCGCCAGCTCCCGACAGGGTGGGGACTACGAGCAGTACTTC.

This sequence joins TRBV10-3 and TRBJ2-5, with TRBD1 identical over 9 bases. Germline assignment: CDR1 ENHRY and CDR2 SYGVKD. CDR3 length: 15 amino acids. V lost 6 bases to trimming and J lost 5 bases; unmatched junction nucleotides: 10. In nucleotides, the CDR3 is TGTGCCATCAGACGGGACAGGGACGGTTTGGAGACCCAGTACTTC. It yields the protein CAIRRDRDGLETQYF.

The CDR3 coding sequence is TGTGCCAGCACGAAGCGGGGGCCCCAAGAGACCCAGTACTTC. It encodes CASTKRGPQETQYF. The rearrangement uses TRBV6-1 and TRBJ2-5; 8 bases line up with TRBD2. Trimming cost V 7 bases and J 1 base; bases outside gene matches: 5. Germline V CDR1 and CDR2: MNHNS, SASEGT. The CDR3 loop spans 14 amino acids.

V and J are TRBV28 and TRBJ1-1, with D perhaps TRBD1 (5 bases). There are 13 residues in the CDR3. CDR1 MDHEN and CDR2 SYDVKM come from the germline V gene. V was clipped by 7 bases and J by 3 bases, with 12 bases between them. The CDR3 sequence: CASISGFDTEAFF. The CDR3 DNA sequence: TGTGCCAGCATATCAGGGTTCGACACTGAAGCTTTCTTT.

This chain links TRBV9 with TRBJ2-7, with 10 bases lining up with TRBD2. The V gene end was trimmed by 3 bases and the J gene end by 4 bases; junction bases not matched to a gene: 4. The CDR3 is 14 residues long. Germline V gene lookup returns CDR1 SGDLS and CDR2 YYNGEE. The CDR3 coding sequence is TGTGCCAGCAGCGCTAGCGGGAGTGGTTACGAGCAGTACTTC. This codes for CASSASGSGYEQYF.

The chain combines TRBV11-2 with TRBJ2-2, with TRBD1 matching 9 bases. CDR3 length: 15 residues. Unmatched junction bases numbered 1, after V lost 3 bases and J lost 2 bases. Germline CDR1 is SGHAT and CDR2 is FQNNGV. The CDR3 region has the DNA TGTGCCAGCAGCTTGGGACAGGGTAACACCGGGGAGCTGTTTTTT. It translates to CASSLGQGNTGELFF.

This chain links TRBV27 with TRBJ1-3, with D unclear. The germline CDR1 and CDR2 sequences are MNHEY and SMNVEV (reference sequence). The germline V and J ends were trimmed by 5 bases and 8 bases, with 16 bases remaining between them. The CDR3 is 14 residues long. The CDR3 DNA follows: TGTGCCAGCAGTCTCGGCGGCGCGATCGACACCATATATTTT. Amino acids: CASSLGGAIDTIYF.

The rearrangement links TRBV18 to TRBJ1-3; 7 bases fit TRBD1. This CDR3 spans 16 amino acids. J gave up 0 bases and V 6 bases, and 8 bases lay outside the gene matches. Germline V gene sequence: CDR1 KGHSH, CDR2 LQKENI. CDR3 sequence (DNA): TGTGCCAGCTCGCCCCACCCAGGGGGCTCTGGAAACACCATATATTTT. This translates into CASSPHPGGSGNTIYF.

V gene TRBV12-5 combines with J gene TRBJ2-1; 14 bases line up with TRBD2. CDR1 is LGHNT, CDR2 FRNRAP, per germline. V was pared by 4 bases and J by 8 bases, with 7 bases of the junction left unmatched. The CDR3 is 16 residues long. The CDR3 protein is CASGSGTSGRFYEQFF. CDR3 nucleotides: TGTGCTAGTGGTTCCGGGACTAGCGGGAGATTCTATGAGCAGTTCTTC.

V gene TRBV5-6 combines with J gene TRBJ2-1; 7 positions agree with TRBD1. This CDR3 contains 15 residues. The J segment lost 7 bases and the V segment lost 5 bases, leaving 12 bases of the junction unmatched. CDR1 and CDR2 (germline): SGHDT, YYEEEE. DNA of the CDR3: TGTGCCAGCAGTTCGAGCGAGGGGGCTTGGAATGAGCAGTTCTTC. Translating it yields CASSSSEGAWNEQFF.

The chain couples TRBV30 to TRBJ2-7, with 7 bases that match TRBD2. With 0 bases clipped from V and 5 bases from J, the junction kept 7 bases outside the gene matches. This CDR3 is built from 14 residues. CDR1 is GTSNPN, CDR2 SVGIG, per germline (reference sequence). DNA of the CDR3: TGTGCCTGGAGTGTGGTGGCGGGGGTGGACGAGCAGTACTTC. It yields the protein CAWSVVAGVDEQYF.